These 16 T cell receptor beta chains share one sample of origin, sequenced in a study of blood T cell repertoires in COVID-19. Assay: immunoSEQ multiplex PCR; the TCRdb copy retains only in-frame clones and omits some. The top ten clones hold about 4.5% of a sample with 230,000 or so clones, 65% to 85% of them seen once. Sequenced sample: peripheral blood. All receptors derive from a man aged 50 or older with active or convalescent COVID-19.

The rearrangement links TRBV2 to TRBJ1-1, with D possibly matching TRBD1 (5 bases). CDR3 size: 14 residues. Trimming pared 1 base from V and 5 bases from J, leaving 11 bases between. Germline V gives CDR1 SNHLY, CDR2 FYNNEI. CDR3 nucleotides: TGTGCCAGCAGTGAAGGGCAGGGATGGACTGAAGCTTTCTTT. Encoded protein: CASSEGQGWTEAFF.

The chain recombines TRBV19 with TRBJ1-2; TRBD1 agrees at 9 bases. The CDR3 spans 15 residues. V gave up 5 bases and J gave up 2 bases; unmatched junction bases: 6. Germline CDR1 LNHDA, CDR2 SQIVND (reference sequence). The CDR3 loop reads CASSARTGVNYGYTF. The CDR3 DNA sequence: TGTGCCAGTAGTGCCCGGACAGGGGTAAACTATGGCTACACCTTC.

V gene TRBV19 combines with J gene TRBJ1-5; the D is unclear. Germline CDR1 LNHDA, CDR2 SQIVND (reference sequence). V was shortened by 0 bases and J by 5 bases, with 11 bases between the two germline ends. CDR3 length: 15 residues. This CDR3 reads CASSIDSQRDQPQHF. DNA of the CDR3: TGTGCCAGTAGTATAGATAGCCAGCGGGATCAGCCCCAGCATTTT. The entire variable domain, with the rest obtained from reference TRBV19 and TRBJ1-5, is as follows: DGGITQSPKYLFRKEGQNVTLSCEQNLNHDAMYWYRQDPGQGLRLIYYSQIVNDFQKGDIAEGYSVSREKKESFPLTVTSAQKNPTAFYLCASSIDSQRDQPQHFGDGTRLSIL.

V is TRBV5-1 and J is TRBJ2-2; 7 bases are a match to TRBD1. Losses at the gene ends were 3 bases for V and 1 base for J; bases not matched to a gene: 9. Per the germline V gene, CDR1 is SGHRS and CDR2 is YFSETQ. The CDR3 is 17 residues long. The CDR3 loop reads CASSSGQAQMNTGELFF. In DNA form, the CDR3 reads TGCGCCAGCAGCTCCGGACAGGCCCAAATGAACACCGGGGAGCTGTTTTTT.

This clone was found once. The chain carries TRBV3-1 (or the pseudogene TRBV3-2) and TRBJ2-7; D may be TRBD2 (7 bases). This CDR3 region has 15 residues. V was cut by 4 bases and J by 3 bases, with 16 bases left in between. The germline V gene has CDR1 LGHDT and CDR2 YNNKEL (reference sequence). CDR3: CASSPLGGGHYEQYF. For the CDR3, the DNA is TGTGCCAGCAGCCCCCTTGGCGGGGGCCACTACGAGCAGTACTTC.

The chain combines TRBV28 with TRBJ2-5, with 7 positions matching TRBD2. CDR3 length: 12 residues. After removal of 7 bases from V and 3 bases from J, the junction contained 2 bases not matched to a gene. CDR1 is MDHEN and CDR2 is SYDVKM in the germline V gene. CDR3 amino acids: CASTAGEETQYF. In DNA form, the CDR3 reads TGTGCCAGCACCGCGGGGGAAGAGACCCAGTACTTC.

Turning to this clone: Other DNA sequences in this sample translate to the same CDR3. The V call is TRBV7-2, the J call TRBJ2-2, with TRBD2 matching over 9 bases. The CDR3 has 15 residues. The germline V gene has CDR1 SGHTA and CDR2 FQGNSA. With V trimmed by 1 base and J by 5 bases, 2 bases remained unmatched. Here the CDR3 reads CASSLGLAGTGELFF. The CDR3 nucleotides read TGTGCCAGCAGCTTAGGGCTAGCGGGGACCGGGGAGCTGTTTTTT. The entire variable domain, with the rest obtained from reference TRBV7-2 and TRBJ2-2, is as follows: GAGVSQSPSNKVTEKGKDVELRCDPISGHTALYWYRQSLGQGLEFLIYFQGNSAPDKSGLPSDRFSAERTGGSVSTLTIQRTQQEDSAVYLCASSLGLAGTGELFFGEGSRLTVL.

This chain connects TRBV6-2 or TRBV6-3 to TRBJ1-1; the D gene is possibly TRBD1 (6 bases). The CDR3 runs 15 residues. The ends were cut back, 6 bases at V and 1 base at J, with 15 bases in the middle. The V gene's germline CDR1 is MNHEY and CDR2 SVGEGT. The CDR3 loop reads CASSPALGANTEAFF. In DNA form, the CDR3 reads TGTGCCAGCAGCCCGGCGTTGGGGGCGAACACTGAAGCTTTCTTT.

This rearrangement joins TRBV6-1 to TRBJ2-3, with TRBD2 matching over 11 bases. CDR3 size: 17 residues. From germline, CDR1 is MNHNS and CDR2 SASEGT. V lost 4 bases, J lost 4 bases, and 10 bases stayed unmatched. CDR3 nucleotide sequence: TGTGCCAGCAGTGCCCTTAGCGGGGGGGCAATCGCAGATACGCAGTATTTT. It translates to CASSALSGGAIADTQYF.

The chain employs TRBV7-2 and TRBJ1-2; D ambiguous. V was pared by 3 bases and J by 2 bases, with 7 bases between. CDR3 length: 13 residues. Germline CDR1 and CDR2: SGHTA and FQGNSA. The CDR3 here is CASSLEHNYGYTF. The CDR3 DNA reads TGTGCCAGCAGCTTGGAGCACAACTATGGCTACACCTTC.

The chain has TRBV6-2 or TRBV6-3 and TRBJ1-5; D unclear. CDR3 length: 15 residues. V was clipped by 5 bases and J by 2 bases, with 13 bases between them. CDR1 and CDR2 (germline): MNHEY, SVGEGT. CDR3 loop: CASSAGSGGNQPQHF. In DNA form, the CDR3 reads TGTGCCAGCAGTGCCGGGAGCGGCGGCAATCAGCCCCAGCATTTT.

The V and J genes are TRBV5-1 and TRBJ2-1, with a weak D call TRBD1 (6 bases). Germline V CDR1 and CDR2: SGHRS, YFSETQ. This CDR3 comprises 14 residues. V lost 0 bases, J lost 9 bases, and 13 bases lay in between. CDR3: CASSLDDRPFEQFF. CDR3 nucleotide sequence: TGCGCCAGCAGCTTGGATGACAGGCCCTTTGAGCAGTTCTTC.

The rearrangement joins TRBV30 to TRBJ1-2; D is unclear. V gave up 6 bases and J gave up 0 bases, with 20 bases separating them. Germline CDR1 and CDR2: GTSNPN and SVGIG (reference sequence). This CDR3 spans 16 amino acids. CDR3 amino acids: CACILIEGTSNYGYTF. The CDR3 DNA is TGTGCCTGTATCCTGATAGAGGGCACCTCTAACTATGGCTACACCTTC. The full variable domain, rest sourced from reference TRBV30 and TRBJ1-2, is SQTIHQWPATLVQPVGSPLSLECTVEGTSNPNLYWYRQAAGRGLQLLFYSVGIGQISSEVPQNLSASRPQDRQFILSSKKLLLSDSGFYLCACILIEGTSNYGYTFGSGTRLTVV.

J is TRBJ2-4 and V is TRBV6-5; 7 bases align to TRBD2. This CDR3 is built from 15 residues. CDR1 is MNHEY and CDR2 is SVGAGI in the germline V gene. Trimming removed 5 bases from V and 6 bases from J; junction bases left unmatched: 10. CDR3 sequence: CASSRAGRAGNIQYF. The CDR3 DNA follows: TGTGCCAGCAGTCGAGCGGGGCGGGCAGGAAACATTCAGTACTTC.

The gene calls are TRBV21-1 and TRBJ2-7; the table's D gene call, TRBD1, was not cross checked with the DNA. TRBV21-1 is termed a pseudogene. The CDR3 has 15 amino acids. The DNA for the CDR3 is TGTGCCAGCAGCAAAGAAGGCAGGGGATGCTACGAGCAGTACTTC. Protein: CASSKEGRGCYEQYF.

The chain's CDR3 is CAWSVPRAGSPLHF. Here the CDR3 DNA reads TGTGCCTGGAGTGTCCCCAGGGCCGGGTCACCCCTCCACTTT. V gene TRBV30 combines with J gene TRBJ1-6; D perhaps matches TRBD1 (5 bases). CDR1 is GTSNPN, CDR2 SVGIG, per germline (reference sequence). This CDR3 contains 14 residues. The V end was cut by 0 bases, the J end by 10 bases, with 13 bases between.